The clone carrying this TCR beta chain was observed a handful of times. The sample belongs to a study of blood T cells in healthy people across ages. Germline CDR1 reads DFQATT; CDR2 reads SNEGSKA (reference sequence). Unmatched junction bases numbered 12, after V lost 5 bases and J lost 2 bases. The CDR3 is made up of 18 amino acids. A second about 6 to 11 cycle PCR used barcoded and J-beta primers. Via MiXCR, TCRdb re-called the 5' RACE reads, giving one row per CDR3 protein. The table has over 600,000 distinct CDR3 sequences, 35% to 50% seen once; the top ten hold 15% to 20%. Sequenced sample: blood. This chain joins TRBV20-1 and TRBJ2-3, with 14 positions matching TRBD2. The sequence derives from an elderly man in good health. This chain's CDR3 is CSAQSGLAGDQDTDTQYF. The DNA for the CDR3 is TGCAGTGCTCAGTCGGGACTAGCGGGAGACCAAGACACAGATACGCAGTATTTT.